This T cell receptor (beta chain) is from a study of shared clonotypes between healthy human individuals (dated by TCRdb to about 2020). About the investigation overall: The cohort included a few men and two women between 18 and 49 years of age. For each donor, CD4 naive and CD4 memory were each run on three plates, CD8 naive on two plates, and CD8 memory on one plate. Blood TCR repertoires of roughly 5 healthy adults were deeply sequenced to estimate repertoire size and the extent of clonotype sharing between individuals. Different laboratories and diverse techniques were used to prepare libraries and sequence TCR repertoires, to increase sequencing depth and limit assay-specific biases. Each donor's leukapheresis produced roughly between roughly 0.9 and 9 billion PBMCs. Beyond this particular receptor, the publication reports: Pairwise subsampling indicated that sequencing depth was expected to affect the degree of clonotype sharing among donors. Sampling was restricted to blood, and TCR repertoires in tissues likely differ from the TCR repertoires found in blood. Because the study included only a small number of donors, the genetic and exposure-history diversity represented was limited. Naive subsets generally had larger estimated clonotype richness than memory subsets. Compared with non-shared clonotypes, the clonotypes found in all four sorted-subset donors had higher generation probabilities. Rarefaction of sorted-subset datasets indicated incomplete sequencing despite the large sequencing depth. When several donors were compared, the shared fraction of clonotypes was approximately 5% for naive CD4, around 3.6% for naive CD8, 2% to 2.5% for memory CD4, and around 0.4% for memory CD8.

About this clone itself: Its antigen target is currently unknown. Per-base qualities were not stored, and no clone one base away is much larger.

Using the deep immunoSEQ assay, multiplex PCR amplified TCR CDR3 regions from genomic DNA. Extracted genomic DNA from each cell subset was spread evenly across all wells of several immunoSEQ 96-well plates, with each plate serving as a replicate. For sorted subsets, approximately 200 ng of genomic DNA, equivalent to 25,000 to 35,000 T cell genomes, went into each replicate PCR. Purified libraries were quantified with a Qubit 3.0 fluorometer, sized on a Bioanalyzer 2100, and re-quantified with the KAPA Library Quantification kit. Every immunoSEQ 96-well plate was sequenced on a dedicated single-read 150-cycle Illumina NextSeq 550 flow cell. On the study's bioinformatics: Because only junctional sequences without quality scores were contained in the immunoSEQ output, filtering matching that applied to full-length reads could not be performed. Sequences were annotated with PyIR, a Python wrapper for IgBLAST v1.9, using IMGT germline references to assign V/J genes and CDR3. Any read was removed if the V/J assignment was weak (E-value above 1e-6), the CDR3 was missing, or the read contained stop codons, out-of-frame junctions, or ambiguous translated residues. V3J clonotypes were defined as sequences sharing an identical inferred V gene, J gene, and CDR3 amino acid sequence. Percentage overlap between repertoires was computed as shared unique clonotypes divided by the size of the smaller repertoire. Richness of each repertoire was evaluated using RTK rarefaction, the Chao1 estimator, and Recon v2.1 estimates of unobserved clonotypes. Generation probabilities were computed with OLGA for all TCRbeta clonotypes obtained by the gDNA method from four donors. TCRdb retrieved this table from immuneACCESS and kept in-frame rearrangements only. Not all clones are present; in checked studies, unresolved V genes account for under half, and no reason is known for the remainder. V, J and clone size derive from that table, while D and trimming were established from the DNA sequence. The sample data list hundreds of thousands of clones, and almost 97% of these were observed just once. The ten biggest clones cover less than 0.06% of the sample.

Donors were healthy HIV-negative adults with no recently reported acute infections or vaccinations. Every donor was a Caucasian adult residing in Nashville, Tennessee, USA. CD4+ T cells were enriched by magnetic negative selection, after which naive cells were positively selected on CD45RA and the negative fraction was taken as the memory subset. After blood collection by leukapheresis, PBMCs were isolated using Ficoll-Histopaque density gradient centrifugation and then cryopreserved in the vapor phase of liquid nitrogen. Analytical flow cytometry was used to check the purity and quantity of each magnetically sorted T cell population. Each sorted fraction had its genomic DNA isolated and then quantified by UV absorbance on a Nanodrop 2000c. Including cysteine and phenylalanine, the CDR3 has 12 amino acids. The read is trimmed to its CDR3 DNA, 36 bases read in frame from base 1. The V end loses 6 bases and the J end loses 3 bases, and a stretch of 9 bases separates them. From the germline V gene (reference sequence), CDR1 is MNHNY and CDR2 is SVGAGI.

The source is a woman aged 25 to 39 in good health. This receptor chain uses TRBV6-6 and TRBJ2-7, with no confident D gene call. Material: naive CD4+ T cells sorted from blood. The cell subset or site label, as the study defines it: CD45RA+ positively selected. The CDR3 reads CASSRTDYEQYF. The bases read TGTGCCAGCAGCCGTACCGACTACGAGCAGTACTTC.